This TCR beta chain was profiled in a study of blood T cell repertoires in COVID-19. Assay: immunoSEQ multiplex PCR; the TCRdb copy retains only in-frame clones and omits some. The table includes 350,000 to 450,000 clones, over 85% detected once. This clonotype originated in a woman between 25 and 40 years old who had recovered from COVID-19. Sequencing was carried out using PBMCs or T cells enriched from blood (not recorded which).

CDR3 nucleotide sequence: TGTGCCACCAGTGATTTGACTGGGCGCGAGCAGTACTTC. Protein sequence: CATSDLTGREQYF. The chain employs TRBV24-1 and TRBJ2-7; D not certain. With 0 bases removed from V and 6 bases from J, the gap between germline ends came to 8 bases. There are 13 residues in the CDR3. Germline-derived CDR1 and CDR2 are KGHDR and SFDVKD.